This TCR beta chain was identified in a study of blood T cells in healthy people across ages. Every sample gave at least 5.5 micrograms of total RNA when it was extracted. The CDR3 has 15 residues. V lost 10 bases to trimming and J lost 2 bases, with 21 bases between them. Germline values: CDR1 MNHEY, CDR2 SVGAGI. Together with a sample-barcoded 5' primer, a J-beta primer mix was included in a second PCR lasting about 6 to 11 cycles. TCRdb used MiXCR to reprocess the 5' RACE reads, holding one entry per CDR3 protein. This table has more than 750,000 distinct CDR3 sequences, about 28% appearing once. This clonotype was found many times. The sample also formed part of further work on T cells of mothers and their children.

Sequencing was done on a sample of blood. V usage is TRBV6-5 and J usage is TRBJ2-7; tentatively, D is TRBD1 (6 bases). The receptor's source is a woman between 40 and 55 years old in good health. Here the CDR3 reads CATSSPGRGTYEQYF. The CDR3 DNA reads TGTGCCACCTCCTCCCCCGGCAGGGGAACCTACGAGCAGTACTTC.